These 26 T cell receptor beta chains were sequenced from one sample in a study of shared clonotypes between healthy human individuals. The method was immunoSEQ multiplex PCR; TCRdb's version includes in-frame clones alone and lacks a portion of them. This sample has under 300,000 clones; about 65% occur once, and the top ten carry 11%. Specimen: memory CD4+ T cells sorted from blood. Subset described: CD45RA-negative fraction. The source of these receptors is a man aged 25 to 40 in good health.

V gene TRBV30 combines with J gene TRBJ2-3, with TRBD2 identical over 8 bases. V dropped 1 base and J dropped 6; count of bases not matched to a gene: 9. The CDR3 loop spans 15 amino acids. Looked up from germline, CDR1 is GTSNPN and CDR2 is SVGIG (reference sequence). The CDR3: CAWSEGLAGRDTQYF. DNA for the CDR3: TGTGCCTGGAGTGAGGGGCTAGCGGGCCGGGATACGCAGTATTTT. The full variable domain, with the rest looked up from reference TRBV30 and TRBJ2-3, is SQTIHQWPATLVQPVGSPLSLECTVEGTSNPNLYWYRQAAGRGLQLLFYSVGIGQISSEVPQNLSASRPQDRQFILSSKKLLLSDSGFYLCAWSEGLAGRDTQYFGPGTRLTVL.

The V and J genes are TRBV5-4 and TRBJ1-1; D not resolved. Germline V CDR1 and CDR2: SGHNT, YYREEE (reference sequence). The CDR3 sequence is 14 residues long. The V and J ends lost 2 bases and 3 bases respectively, with 11 bases between them. The chain's CDR3 is CASSFGQRDTEAFF. The DNA for the CDR3 is TGTGCCAGCAGCTTTGGTCAGAGAGACACTGAAGCTTTCTTT.

This clone was detected only once. The genes are TRBV5-4 and TRBJ2-7; D is unresolved. CDR3 length equals 14 residues. Germline V CDR1 and CDR2: SGHNT, YYREEE (reference sequence). The V end was cut by 4 bases, the J end by 6 bases, with 17 bases between. DNA of the CDR3: TGTGCCAGCAGCCAGACTTCTAACAAGGGCGAGCAGTACTTC. Its protein product is CASSQTSNKGEQYF. The whole variable domain, filled in from reference TRBV5-4 and TRBJ2-7, reads ETGVTQSPTHLIKTRGQQVTLRCSSQSGHNTVSWYQQALGQGPQFIFQYYREEENGRGNFPPRFSGLQFPNYSSELNVNALELDDSALYLCASSQTSNKGEQYFGPGTRLTVT.

V is TRBV7-2 and J is TRBJ2-6; D is unclear. Germline V gene data show CDR1 as SGHTA and CDR2 as FQGNSA. CDR3 length: 15 amino acids. Trimming shortened V by 5 bases and J by 5 bases, and 13 bases separated the two germline ends. Here the CDR3 DNA reads TGTGCCAGCAGCCCCGCGGCAGATCGGGCCAACGTCCTGACTTTC. Protein: CASSPAADRANVLTF.

The rearrangement links TRBV18 to TRBJ2-1; 14 bases match TRBD2. The CDR3 loop spans 19 amino acids. V lost 3 bases to trimming and J lost 7 bases; unmatched junction nucleotides: 14. Germline CDR1 and CDR2: KGHSH and LQKENI. The CDR3 DNA is TGTGCCAGCTCACCGGGACTAGCGGGAGATCTTTTTTGGAGTAATGAGCAGTTCTTC. It translates to CASSPGLAGDLFWSNEQFF.

The chain joins TRBV5-1 to TRBJ2-2; D is uncertain. V lost 4 bases to trimming and J lost 6 bases, with 16 bases between them. The CDR3 sequence is 15 residues long. Germline assignment: CDR1 SGHRS and CDR2 YFSETQ. This chain's CDR3 is CASSPRTALPGELFF. The CDR3 nucleotides read TGCGCCAGCAGCCCCCGGACCGCCCTCCCCGGGGAGCTGTTTTTT.

The J gene is TRBJ1-5, the V gene TRBV28; TRBD1 aligns across 7 bases. Per the germline V gene, CDR1 is MDHEN and CDR2 is SYDVKM. V trimming: 2 bases; J trimming: 0 bases; junction bases outside the gene matches: 4. The CDR3 runs 16 residues. For the CDR3, the DNA is TGTGCCAGCAGTTTAACAGGGGCATATAGCAATCAGCCCCAGCATTTT. Translation: CASSLTGAYSNQPQHF.

The chain uses TRBV5-1 and TRBJ1-1; 7 bases match TRBD1. From germline, CDR1 is SGHRS and CDR2 YFSETQ. The CDR3 totals 14 residues. Losses at the gene ends were 2 bases for V and 4 bases for J; bases not matched to a gene: 5. The CDR3 is CASSFIAGGTEAFF. The CDR3 DNA sequence: TGCGCCAGCAGCTTTATTGCAGGGGGCACTGAAGCTTTCTTT.

This chain uses TRBV5-4 with TRBJ2-3; maybe TRBD2 (5 bases). CDR1 and CDR2 from the germline V gene are SGHNT and YYREEE (reference sequence). Trimming removed 0 bases at V and 6 bases at J, with 8 bases between. The CDR3 sequence is 13 residues long. The CDR3 protein is CASSLGGPDTQYF. DNA of the CDR3: TGTGCCAGCAGCTTGGGAGGGCCGGATACGCAGTATTTT. Combining the CDR3 with reference TRBV5-4 and TRBJ2-3 gives the whole variable domain ETGVTQSPTHLIKTRGQQVTLRCSSQSGHNTVSWYQQALGQGPQFIFQYYREEENGRGNFPPRFSGLQFPNYSSELNVNALELDDSALYLCASSLGGPDTQYFGPGTRLTVL.

The V gene is TRBV19, the J gene TRBJ2-6, with D tentatively TRBD1 (6 bases). This CDR3 is 16 amino acids long. Per germline, CDR1 LNHDA and CDR2 SQIVND (reference sequence). V gave up 2 bases and J gave up 2 bases, with 10 bases separating them. CDR3 coding DNA: TGTGCCAGTAGTATATGGGGGACAACTGGGGCCAACGTCCTGACTTTC. The encoded protein is CASSIWGTTGANVLTF.

The rearrangement joins TRBV10-2 to TRBJ2-1, with 9 bases identical to TRBD2. V lost 5 bases, J lost 6 bases, and 5 bases stayed unmatched. CDR1 is WSHSY and CDR2 is SAAADI in the germline V gene. The CDR3 runs to 14 residues. This chain's CDR3 is CASSYSGRANEQFF. CDR3 coding DNA: TGCGCCAGCAGTTATAGCGGGAGAGCCAATGAGCAGTTCTTC.

V gene TRBV5-6 combines with J gene TRBJ2-3; 13 nucleotides align to TRBD2. This CDR3 is 16 amino acids long. The germline gives CDR1 SGHDT, CDR2 YYEEEE. V gave up 4 bases and J gave up 5 bases; unmatched junction bases: 7. The CDR3 sequence: CASSMGLAGRVDTQYF. The CDR3, as DNA: TGTGCCAGCAGCATGGGACTAGCGGGACGGGTAGATACGCAGTATTTT.

The genes are TRBV5-6 and TRBJ1-2, with TRBD1 matching 8 bases. CDR1 is SGHDT, CDR2 YYEEEE, per germline. The CDR3 extends over 15 amino acids. The V and J ends lost 4 bases and 6 bases, in that order; junction bases with no gene match: 11. CDR3 loop: CASSTSGQGGHGYTF. CDR3 bases: TGTGCCAGCAGCACGTCCGGACAGGGAGGGCATGGCTACACCTTC.

This clone came up once. The CDR3 sequence is CATSRGTTQETQYF. In DNA, the CDR3 is TGTGCCACCAGCAGAGGGACTACTCAAGAGACCCAGTACTTC. This chain joins TRBV15 and TRBJ2-5; D may be TRBD2 (6 bases). This CDR3 contains 14 residues. V was clipped by 1 base and J by 2 bases, with 8 bases between them. Germline lookup yields CDR1 LNHNV and CDR2 YYDKDF (reference sequence).

The chain has TRBV2 and TRBJ2-5; 9 nucleotides align to TRBD1. The CDR3 has 15 residues. J lost 2 bases, V lost 6 bases, and 7 bases had no gene match. Germline V lookup: CDR1 SNHLY, CDR2 FYNNEI. CDR3 nucleotides: TGTGCCAGCAGGGAATCTGGACAGGGGCAAGAGACCCAGTACTTC. This translates into CASRESGQGQETQYF.

The chain combines TRBV7-2 with TRBJ2-1; D uncertain. The CDR3 loop spans 15 amino acids. Trimming removed 1 base at V and 5 bases at J, with 12 bases between. Germline values: CDR1 SGHTA, CDR2 FQGNSA. In DNA, the CDR3 is TGTGCCAGCAGCTTAGATCAGGTAATAAACAATGAGCAGTTCTTC. This translates into CASSLDQVINNEQFF.

This chain links TRBV6-1 with TRBJ2-1; D gene uncertain. Germline assignment: CDR1 MNHNS and CDR2 SASEGT. Trimming took 1 base from V and 5 from J, leaving 6 bases between them. The CDR3 extends over 13 amino acids. CDR3 sequence reads: CASSEVRNNEQFF. DNA of the CDR3: TGTGCCAGCAGTGAAGTTCGGAACAATGAGCAGTTCTTC.

The V and J genes are TRBV4-1 and TRBJ2-1; TRBD2 is a possible D gene (6 bases). Germline-derived CDR1 and CDR2 are MGHRA and YSYEKL. The CDR3 has 15 residues. Trimming left V 1 base short and J 9 bases short, with 16 bases between. The CDR3 DNA reads as TGCGCCAGCAGCCAAGTTCTAGCGACACTGTCTGAGCAGTTCTTC. This encodes CASSQVLATLSEQFF.

This clone was picked up a small number of times. The genes are TRBV15 and TRBJ2-7; 8 bases agree with TRBD2. The CDR3 runs 15 residues. Per the germline V gene, CDR1 is LNHNV and CDR2 is YYDKDF (reference sequence). The J segment lost 0 bases and the V segment lost 3 bases, leaving 4 bases of the junction unmatched. As DNA, the CDR3 is TGTGCCACCAGCAGTGAACTAGCGGCCTCCTACGAGCAGTACTTC. Translation gives CATSSELAASYEQYF.

The chain recombines TRBV19 with TRBJ2-1; D may be TRBD1 (7 bases). The CDR3 has 15 amino acids. Between the trimmed V and J ends, which lost 3 bases and 7 bases, there was a span of 16 bases. CDR1 and CDR2 from the germline V gene are LNHDA and SQIVND (reference sequence). The CDR3 nucleotides read TGTGCCAGTAGTATGGCACAGGGGAGGAGGAATGAGCAGTTCTTC. The encoded protein is CASSMAQGRRNEQFF.

The CDR3 region is CASSLEWRRNNEQFF. In nucleotides, the CDR3 is TGCGCCAGCAGCTTGGAATGGAGAAGGAACAATGAGCAGTTCTTC. The chain is built from TRBV5-1 and TRBJ2-1, with no clear D. This CDR3 has 15 amino acids. The V gene lost 0 bases and the J gene lost 5 bases, with 12 bases spanning the gap. Germline CDR1 and CDR2: SGHRS and YFSETQ.

The rearrangement uses TRBV2 and TRBJ2-1; D ambiguous. The CDR3 is 11 residues long. V gave up 5 bases and J gave up 10 bases, with 9 bases separating them. Germline V CDR1 and CDR2: SNHLY, FYNNEI. The DNA of the CDR3 is TGTGCCAGCAGTCGCATGCCAGAGCAGTTCTTC. This codes for CASSRMPEQFF.

The chain joins TRBV5-1 to TRBJ2-1; the D gene is possibly TRBD2 (6 bases). CDR3 length: 14 residues. V shed 6 bases and J shed 3 bases, with 13 bases lying between them. Germline V CDR1 and CDR2: SGHRS, YFSETQ. The CDR3 nucleotides are TGCGCCAGCACGACGGGAGTGTACTACAATGAGCAGTTCTTC. This gives the protein CASTTGVYYNEQFF.

The CDR3: CASSLDRVGSGYTF. The CDR3 bases are TGTGCCAGCAGCTTGGATAGGGTCGGAAGTGGCTACACCTTC. The V gene is TRBV5-4, the J gene TRBJ1-2; D remains unclear. Germline CDR1 and CDR2: SGHNT and YYREEE (reference sequence). Trimming took off 0 bases at V and 7 bases at J, with 13 bases between the two ends. The length of the CDR3 is 14 residues.

This clone was detected only once. V and J are TRBV28 and TRBJ2-5; 10 bases match TRBD2. Germline-derived CDR1 and CDR2 are MDHEN and SYDVKM. CDR3 length: 14 residues. V lost 6 bases to trimming and J lost 5 bases; unmatched junction nucleotides: 6. For the CDR3, the DNA is TGTGCCAGCAGACCCGGGACTAGCGACGAGACCCAGTACTTC. Its translation: CASRPGTSDETQYF. Filled out from reference TRBV28 and TRBJ2-5, the complete variable domain reads DVKVTQSSRYLVKRTGEKVFLECVQDMDHENMFWYRQDPGLGLRLIYFSYDVKMKEKGDIPEGYSVSREKKERFSLILESASTNQTSMYLCASRPGTSDETQYFGPGTRLLVL.

The genes are TRBV12-2 and TRBJ2-2; the DNA was not used to check the table's D call, TRBD2. TRBV12-2 is a pseudogene locus. The length of the CDR3 is 16 residues. CDR3 region: CASRAEREGPTGELFF. CDR3 nucleotide sequence: TGTGCAAGTCGCGCAGAGCGGGAGGGCCCCACCGGGGAGCTGTTTTTT.